Below, 32 T cell receptor beta chains from the same sample are listed, as sequenced in a study of PD-L1 blockade in urothelial cancer. Produced via immunoSEQ multiplex PCR; TCRdb's table is partial and in-frame only. The table includes under 25,000 clones, over 80% detected once. Sample time point: peripheral blood 6 weeks after treatment start. The sample consisted of PBMCs, taken around atezolizumab (anti-PD-L1) treatment. The receptors originated from a middle-aged man with urothelial cancer.

This clone was recorded only once. The V call is TRBV18, the J call TRBJ1-1; 9 nucleotides line up with TRBD1. Germline CDR1 KGHSH, CDR2 LQKENI. With V trimmed by 3 bases and J by 1 base, 3 bases remained unmatched. CDR3 length: 15 amino acids. Here the CDR3 reads CASSPRTGENTEAFF. The CDR3 DNA reads TGTGCCAGCTCACCCCGGACAGGGGAGAACACTGAAGCTTTCTTT.

The chain links TRBV7-9 to TRBJ1-6; D uncertain. The V gene lost 2 bases and the J gene lost 13 bases, with 18 bases spanning the gap. Germline CDR1 reads SEHNR; CDR2 reads FQNEAQ (reference sequence). The CDR3 is 15 amino acids. The CDR3 DNA sequence: TGTGCCAGCAGCTTAACTACCGGGTCCACCCCGCCCCTCCACTTT. It is translated as CASSLTTGSTPPLHF.

This sequence joins TRBV5-6 and TRBJ2-2; D remains unclear. Germline V gene data show CDR1 as SGHDT and CDR2 as YYEEEE. V lost 1 base and J 5 bases, leaving 12 bases between the germline ends. This CDR3 region has 15 residues. The CDR3 DNA is TGTGCCAGCAGCTTGTTTCCATCACAAACCGGGGAGCTGTTTTTT. This gives the protein CASSLFPSQTGELFF.

The J gene is TRBJ2-3, the V gene TRBV28, with a weak D call TRBD2 (7 bases). The CDR3 is made up of 15 amino acids. CDR1 and CDR2 from the germline V gene are MDHEN and SYDVKM. V was trimmed by 3 bases and J by 3 bases, leaving 13 bases between them. As DNA, the CDR3 is TGTGCCAGCAGTTTGGGGGAGGGGGATACAGATACGCAGTATTTT. It is translated as CASSLGEGDTDTQYF.

The chain is built from TRBV4-1 and TRBJ1-1; possible D gene TRBD1, 5 bases. The CDR3 contains 15 residues. Germline assignment: CDR1 MGHRA and CDR2 YSYEKL. Trimming stripped 1 base from V and 0 bases from J, with 9 bases between. For the CDR3, the DNA is TGCGCCAGCAGCCAAGGACAGATAATGAACACTGAAGCTTTCTTT. This encodes CASSQGQIMNTEAFF.

V is TRBV7-9 and J is TRBJ2-1; 10 bases agree with TRBD1. V lost 4 bases and J lost 6; bases outside the gene matches: 9. Germline V gene data show CDR1 as SEHNR and CDR2 as FQNEAQ (reference sequence). This CDR3 has 16 amino acids. CDR3 sequence reads: CASSWAGQGIRNEQFF. The CDR3 nucleotides are TGTGCCAGCAGCTGGGCGGGACAGGGGATTCGCAATGAGCAGTTCTTC.

The chain combines TRBV4-1 with TRBJ2-3; possible D gene TRBD2, 6 bases. This CDR3 has 14 residues. Germline V CDR1 and CDR2: MGHRA, YSYEKL. The V end lost 4 bases, the J end lost 0 bases, and 8 bases lay between the germline ends. This chain's CDR3 is CASSRGGSTDTQYF. CDR3 sequence (DNA): TGCGCCAGCAGCCGGGGAGGCAGCACAGATACGCAGTATTTT.

This clone was picked up one time. The chain has TRBV7-8 and TRBJ2-2; 12 positions agree with TRBD2. The V gene's germline CDR1 is SGHVS and CDR2 FQNEAQ. V lost 4 bases, J lost 7 bases, and 4 bases stayed unmatched. The CDR3 is 15 residues long. The CDR3, as DNA: TGTGCCAGCAGCTCCCTAGCGGGAGGGGTCGGGGAGCTGTTTTTT. It codes for CASSSLAGGVGELFF.

The chain has TRBV29-1 and TRBJ2-1, with 7 bases that match TRBD2. The length of the CDR3 is 11 residues. CDR1 is SQVTM, CDR2 ANQGSEA, per germline. V lost 3 bases to trimming and J lost 10 bases; unmatched junction nucleotides: 3. The CDR3 DNA follows: TGCAGCGTTGACGTTAGCGGGGAGCAGTTCTTC. This codes for CSVDVSGEQFF.

J is TRBJ2-2 and V is TRBV6-4, with D possibly being TRBD2 (5 bases). V shed 6 bases and J shed 1 base, with 18 bases lying between them. The CDR3 is 17 residues long. CDR1 and CDR2 (germline): MRHNA, SNTAGT. In DNA form, the CDR3 reads TGTGCCAGCAGCCCCGGCAACCTAGCTAAGAACACCGGGGAGCTGTTTTTT. Amino acids: CASSPGNLAKNTGELFF.

This clone turned up a few times. The V call is TRBV5-6, the J call TRBJ1-5, with a possible D match to TRBD1 (5 bases). V dropped 0 bases and J dropped 2 bases, with 15 bases sitting between them. CDR3 length: 17 residues. Germline V gene lookup returns CDR1 SGHDT and CDR2 YYEEEE. CDR3 amino acids: CASSLAGGGGGNQPQHF. In DNA, the CDR3 is TGTGCCAGCAGCTTGGCCGGGGGGGGAGGTGGCAATCAGCCCCAGCATTTT.

This clone was seen only once. This rearrangement joins TRBV7-9 to TRBJ2-3; D is possibly TRBD2 (6 bases). CDR1 and CDR2 (germline): SEHNR, FQNEAQ (reference sequence). CDR3 size: 15 residues. V lost 3 bases to trimming and J lost 1 base, with 11 bases between them. The CDR3 loop reads CASSFGTVGTDTQYF. The CDR3 DNA reads TGTGCCAGCAGCTTTGGGACTGTGGGCACAGATACGCAGTATTTT.

V and J are TRBV18 and TRBJ2-1; D is possibly TRBD1 (7 bases). With 1 base removed from V and 8 bases from J, the gap between germline ends came to 15 bases. This CDR3 comprises 15 residues. Germline V CDR1 and CDR2: KGHSH, LQKENI. DNA of the CDR3: TGTGCCAGCTCACCACGTGGGGGGCAGGGGGATGAGCAGTTCTTC. Translation gives CASSPRGGQGDEQFF.

This chain joins TRBV7-9 and TRBJ1-2, with 9 bases identical to TRBD1. Germline CDR1 and CDR2: SEHNR and FQNEAQ (reference sequence). The J segment lost 8 bases and the V segment lost 5 bases, leaving 9 bases of the junction unmatched. This CDR3 has 14 residues. The CDR3 region has the DNA TGTGCCAGCAGCCCCGGGACAGGGAACTTGGGCTACACCTTC. Translation: CASSPGTGNLGYTF.

For the CDR3, the DNA is TGTGCCAGCTCACCACCGGTCAGTTCTAGCGGGGGAACCCACGAGCAGTACGTC. Residues: CASSPPVSSSGGTHEQYV. The chain employs TRBV18 and TRBJ2-7, with 10 bases identical to TRBD2. In germline, CDR1 is KGHSH, CDR2 LQKENI. V shed 0 bases, J shed 5 bases, and the junction held 13 bases outside the gene matches. The CDR3 length is 18 residues.

The V and J genes are TRBV9 and TRBJ1-1, with D maybe TRBD1 (5 bases). Germline CDR1 is SGDLS and CDR2 is YYNGEE. The CDR3 runs 16 residues. Trimming took 0 bases from V and 8 from J, leaving 20 bases between them. The CDR3 region is CASSVGLGQIGKEAFF. The CDR3 region has the DNA TGTGCCAGCAGCGTAGGTTTGGGGCAGATAGGGAAAGAAGCTTTCTTT.

The CDR3 sequence: CASSFMEGGNTIYF. The CDR3 DNA follows: TGCGCCAGCAGCTTCATGGAGGGTGGAAACACCATATATTTT. J is TRBJ1-3 and V is TRBV5-1; no clear D. This CDR3 contains 14 residues. In germline, CDR1 is SGHRS, CDR2 YFSETQ. V gave up 2 bases and J gave up 3 bases, with 9 bases separating them.

The chain combines TRBV7-2 with TRBJ2-1; D is uncertain. Germline CDR1 SGHTA, CDR2 FQGNSA. V gave up 5 bases and J gave up 10 bases, with 12 bases separating them. The length of the CDR3 is 12 residues. The CDR3: CASSPRHSEQFF. The CDR3, as DNA: TGTGCCAGCAGCCCTAGGCATTCGGAGCAGTTCTTC.

The chain has TRBV19 and TRBJ1-5; no clear D. V shed 3 bases and J shed 1 base, with 10 bases lying between them. The CDR3 is made up of 15 amino acids. In germline, CDR1 is LNHDA, CDR2 SQIVND (reference sequence). CDR3 sequence reads: CASSINSISNQPQHF. The CDR3, as DNA: TGTGCCAGTAGTATTAACAGTATCAGCAATCAGCCCCAGCATTTT.

The V and J genes are TRBV5-1 and TRBJ2-3; the D gene is possibly TRBD2 (6 bases). CDR1 and CDR2 (germline): SGHRS, YFSETQ. The V end lost 0 bases, the J end lost 2 bases, and 10 bases lay between the germline ends. This CDR3 has 15 residues. CDR3 amino acids: CASSLAGGYTDTQYF. The CDR3 region has the DNA TGCGCCAGCAGCTTGGCCGGGGGATACACAGATACGCAGTATTTT.

The genes are TRBV2 and TRBJ1-1; D is perhaps TRBD1 (5 bases). The CDR3 length is 13 residues. The germline V and J ends were trimmed by 3 bases and 5 bases, with 10 bases remaining between them. In germline, CDR1 is SNHLY, CDR2 FYNNEI. This CDR3 is CASSEEGTTEAFF. The CDR3 region has the DNA TGTGCCAGCAGTGAGGAGGGGACGACTGAAGCTTTCTTT.

V usage is TRBV7-2 and J usage is TRBJ2-1; D remains unclear. Germline CDR1 SGHTA, CDR2 FQGNSA. CDR3 length: 13 residues. Between the trimmed V and J ends, which lost 1 base and 9 bases, there was a span of 10 bases. CDR3 bases: TGTGCCAGCAGCTTAGAACGGCAGGCTGAGCAGTTCTTC. This sequence encodes CASSLERQAEQFF.

The rearrangement uses TRBV19 and TRBJ1-5, with 8 bases lining up with TRBD1. Germline assignment: CDR1 LNHDA and CDR2 SQIVND (reference sequence). Trimming at V came to 4 bases and at J to 3 bases, leaving 5 bases not matched to a gene. The CDR3 contains 15 residues. The CDR3 DNA reads TGTGCCAGTAGTAGGGGACAGGACGTCAATCAGCCCCAGCATTTT. Protein: CASSRGQDVNQPQHF.

V usage is TRBV15 and J usage is TRBJ2-2; possibly TRBD1 for D (6 bases). The CDR3 extends over 15 amino acids. The V end was cut by 1 base, the J end by 6 bases, with 12 bases between. Germline CDR1 and CDR2: LNHNV and YYDKDF (reference sequence). CDR3 nucleotides: TGTGCCACCAGCAGAGGTGGGGCAGGGGCCGGGGAGCTGTTTTTT. It yields the protein CATSRGGAGAGELFF.

The rearrangement joins TRBV18 to TRBJ1-2, with D possibly TRBD1 on 6 matching bases. The CDR3 totals 15 residues. From germline, CDR1 is KGHSH and CDR2 LQKENI. Trimming removed 4 bases at V and 6 bases at J, with 18 bases between. CDR3 bases: TGTGCCAGCTCACAACGACAGGCCCCCAGGGATGGCTACACCTTC. It translates to CASSQRQAPRDGYTF. Full variable domain (outside the CDR3, taken from reference TRBV18 and TRBJ1-2): NAGVMQNPRHLVRRRGQEARLRCSPMKGHSHVYWYRQLPEEGLKFMVYLQKENIIDESGMPKERFSAEFPKEGPSILRIQQVVRGDSAAYFCASSQRQAPRDGYTFGSGTRLTVV.

The chain joins TRBV7-9 to TRBJ1-4; D call uncertain. Per the germline V gene, CDR1 is SEHNR and CDR2 is FQNEAQ (reference sequence). Trimming stripped 5 bases from V and 5 bases from J, with 18 bases between. The CDR3 spans 16 residues. This CDR3 is CASSPRPRGGNEKLFF. In DNA, the CDR3 is TGTGCCAGCAGCCCCCGGCCGCGGGGAGGGAATGAAAAACTGTTTTTT.

The chain joins TRBV7-1 to TRBJ1-2; a weak D match, TRBD1 (5 bases). TRBV7-1 is recorded as an ORF, its role being uncertain. V lost 3 bases and J 0 bases, leaving 38 bases between the germline ends. CDR3 length: 24 amino acids. Written as DNA, the CDR3 is TGTGCCAGCAGCTCGTCCTTCGTTCGTGCTCCATCAGGGTCCGATAGGAAGGCTAACTATGGCTACACCTTC. The encoded protein is CASSSSFVRAPSGSDRKANYGYTF.

V gene TRBV6-5 combines with J gene TRBJ2-3; 9 positions agree with TRBD1. The ends lost 0 bases at V and 9 bases at J; junction bases unmatched: 1. The CDR3 covers 13 residues. Germline CDR1 reads MNHEY; CDR2 reads SVGAGI. The CDR3 sequence is CASSYSGTGTQYF. The CDR3 DNA reads as TGTGCCAGCAGTTACTCCGGGACAGGGACGCAGTATTTT.

The chain links TRBV6-5 to TRBJ1-5; D ambiguous. Trimming left V 0 bases short and J 4 bases short, with 10 bases between. Per the germline V gene, CDR1 is MNHEY and CDR2 is SVGAGI. This CDR3 has 15 residues. The CDR3 DNA follows: TGTGCCAGCAGTTACTCGATACAGCAGAATCAGCCCCAGCATTTT. Its translation is CASSYSIQQNQPQHF.

The rearrangement uses TRBV18 and TRBJ2-1, with D tentatively TRBD1 (5 bases). The length of the CDR3 is 14 residues. Trimming took 0 bases from V and 4 from J, leaving 7 bases between them. CDR1 is KGHSH, CDR2 LQKENI, per germline. CDR3 sequence reads: CASSPPGRYNEQFF. The CDR3, as DNA: TGTGCCAGCTCACCACCGGGGCGGTACAATGAGCAGTTCTTC.

J is TRBJ2-3 and V is TRBV29-1; 9 bases match TRBD2. Germline V gene sequence: CDR1 SQVTM, CDR2 ANQGSEA. The ends lost 1 base at V and 1 base at J; junction bases unmatched: 9. This CDR3 has 17 amino acids. The DNA for the CDR3 is TGCAGCGTTGAAGGGGCTGCGGGGGGGCCCCGCACAGATACGCAGTATTTT. This sequence encodes CSVEGAAGGPRTDTQYF.

The gene calls are TRBV4-1 and TRBJ1-5; D is unclear. Per the germline V gene, CDR1 is MGHRA and CDR2 is YSYEKL. Trimming removed 1 base from V and 0 bases from J, with 7 bases in between. The CDR3 spans 15 residues. The DNA for the CDR3 is TGCGCCAGCAGCCAAGGGCAGAATAGCAATCAGCCCCAGCATTTT. Amino acids: CASSQGQNSNQPQHF.